The 23 T cell receptor beta chains listed next were all sequenced from one sample in a study of CD8 T cells in Susac syndrome. Reverse transcription of roughly 0.45 to 1 ug RNA used random hexamers. TCRdb fed the immunoSEQ multiplex PCR reads into MiXCR, producing one record per CDR3 protein. The sample shows tens of thousands of distinct CDR3 sequences, more than 90% of them seen only once. Specimen: CD8+ T cells from PBMCs. The source of these receptors is a human donor in good health.

The chain recombines TRBV6-1 with TRBJ2-1, with 9 bases fitting TRBD1. Germline V gene sequence: CDR1 MNHNS, CDR2 SASEGT. Germline trimming cut 4 bases from V and 8 bases from J; bases unmatched to any gene: 15. This CDR3 spans 17 amino acids. This CDR3 is CASSGKSWDRAVHEQFF. The CDR3 nucleotides are TGTGCCAGCAGTGGTAAATCTTGGGACAGGGCTGTCCATGAGCAGTTCTTC.

This clonotype was observed a single time. The CDR3: CASSKIRGAPNSPLHF. In DNA form, the CDR3 reads TGTGCCAGCAGCAAAATTAGGGGGGCTCCTAATTCACCCCTCCACTTT. This sequence joins TRBV21-1 and TRBJ1-6. TRBV21-1 is recorded as a pseudogene. CDR3 size: 16 residues.

V gene TRBV6-4 combines with J gene TRBJ2-2; the D gene is possibly TRBD2 (5 bases). The ends were cut back, 4 bases at V and 3 bases at J, with 6 bases in the middle. The CDR3 runs to 13 residues. Per the germline V gene, CDR1 is MRHNA and CDR2 is SNTAGT. The CDR3 coding sequence is TGTGCCAGCAGTGGGACTTACACCGGGGAGCTGTTTTTT. Translated: CASSGTYTGELFF.

This chain connects TRBV4-3 to TRBJ2-7; D gene ambiguous. There are 13 residues in the CDR3. Germline assignment: CDR1 LGHNA and CDR2 YSLEER. The V gene lost 0 bases and the J gene lost 2 bases, with 5 bases spanning the gap. As DNA, the CDR3 is TGCGCCAGCAGCCAAGATTTGACCTACGAGCAGTACTTC. Translation gives CASSQDLTYEQYF.

The V and J genes are TRBV4-2 and TRBJ2-7; 11 nucleotides agree with TRBD2. Germline V gene data show CDR1 as LGHNA and CDR2 as YNFKEQ. With 0 bases clipped from V and 0 bases from J, the junction kept 7 bases outside the gene matches. The CDR3 consists of 18 residues. The CDR3 nucleotides read TGTGCCAGCAGCCAAGAATGGACTAGCGGGCCAAGCTCCTACGAGCAGTACTTC. Its protein product is CASSQEWTSGPSSYEQYF.

This chain joins TRBV6-2 or TRBV6-3 and TRBJ1-2; D remains unclear. Germline V gives CDR1 MNHEY, CDR2 SVGEGT. CDR3 length: 14 amino acids. Between the trimmed V and J ends, which lost 2 bases and 9 bases, there was a span of 16 bases. CDR3 residues: CASSYTYYDGSYTF. The CDR3 bases are TGTGCCAGCAGTTACACCTACTACGACGGAAGCTACACCTTC.

The rearrangement joins TRBV29-1 to TRBJ1-1; TRBD1 aligns across 10 bases. This CDR3 is 14 amino acids long. J was trimmed by 11 bases and V by 6 bases; bases with no gene match: 15. Looked up from germline, CDR1 is SQVTM and CDR2 is ANQGSEA. CDR3 loop: CSVPPGTGVSRAFF. CDR3 nucleotides: TGCAGCGTGCCCCCCGGGACAGGGGTGAGTAGGGCTTTCTTT.

V usage is TRBV11-2 and J usage is TRBJ2-3, with TRBD2 matching 11 bases. Germline V gives CDR1 SGHAT, CDR2 FQNNGV. This CDR3 is 16 amino acids long. The V segment lost 1 base and the J segment 4 bases; nucleotides outside the gene matches: 4. The CDR3 spells CASSLVLAGGPDTQYF. CDR3 bases: TGTGCCAGCAGCTTAGTCCTAGCGGGGGGCCCAGATACGCAGTATTTT.

This clonotype came up a few times. The chain couples TRBV13 to TRBJ2-3; weak D call: TRBD2 (7 bases). The V end was cut by 1 base, the J end by 2 bases, with 13 bases between. Germline CDR1 and CDR2: PRHDT and FYEKMQ (reference sequence). The CDR3 covers 16 residues. Here the CDR3 DNA reads TGTGCCAGCAGCTTAGAGGAGGGGGGGGACACAGATACGCAGTATTTT. It codes for CASSLEEGGDTDTQYF.

The chain links TRBV29-1 to TRBJ2-4, with D unclear. The CDR3 runs 11 residues. Trimming removed 7 bases from V and 6 bases from J, with 10 bases in between. Germline assignment: CDR1 SQVTM and CDR2 ANQGSEA. The CDR3 nucleotides are TGCAGCGCTGACGCTGGAAACATTCAGTACTTC. It codes for CSADAGNIQYF.

In this sample, this clonotype turned up once. The V gene is TRBV9, the J gene TRBJ2-7; either TRBD1 or TRBD2 may supply D (5 bases each). Trimming stripped 3 bases from V and 2 bases from J, with 12 bases between. The CDR3 extends over 14 amino acids. Looked up from germline, CDR1 is SGDLS and CDR2 is YYNGEE. The CDR3 here is CASSGGTETYEQYF. CDR3 sequence (DNA): TGTGCCAGCAGCGGGGGGACGGAAACCTACGAGCAGTACTTC.

V is TRBV9 and J is TRBJ1-1, with 8 positions matching TRBD1. The length of the CDR3 is 15 residues. The germline gives CDR1 SGDLS, CDR2 YYNGEE. The trim removed 3 bases at V and 3 bases at J, leaving 7 bases unmatched. Here the CDR3 reads CASSAADRGYTEAFF. For the CDR3, the DNA is TGTGCCAGCAGCGCAGCCGACAGGGGTTACACTGAAGCTTTCTTT.

The V call is TRBV27, the J call TRBJ2-1; weak D call: TRBD2 (5 bases). V dropped 5 bases and J dropped 8 bases, with 22 bases sitting between them. The germline V gene has CDR1 MNHEY and CDR2 SMNVEV (reference sequence). The CDR3 runs to 16 residues. DNA of the CDR3: TGTGCCAGCAGTCCGAGGGTCCGGAAAGGGTTCGATGAGCAGTTCTTC. Its protein product is CASSPRVRKGFDEQFF.

The DNA for the CDR3 is TGTGCCAGCCGGGGGACCCCCTACAATGAGCAGTTCTTC. Translation: CASRGTPYNEQFF. V and J are TRBV7-9 and TRBJ2-1; D is possibly TRBD2 (6 bases). Deletions cut 8 bases from V and 2 bases from J, with 10 bases between. There are 13 residues in the CDR3. Germline V gene data show CDR1 as SEHNR and CDR2 as FQNEAQ (reference sequence).

The V gene is TRBV28, the J gene TRBJ2-6; tentative D call: TRBD2 (7 bases). Deletions cut 8 bases from V and 4 bases from J, with 12 bases between. Per germline, CDR1 MDHEN and CDR2 SYDVKM. The CDR3 runs to 14 residues. Written as DNA, the CDR3 is TGTGCCAGCCGTTCGGGGGGCGGGGCCAACGTCCTGACTTTC. Its protein is CASRSGGGANVLTF.

V gene TRBV27 combines with J gene TRBJ2-7; D is ambiguous. Germline V gives CDR1 MNHEY, CDR2 SMNVEV (reference sequence). The CDR3 contains 14 residues. Deletions cut 3 bases from V and 4 bases from J, with 13 bases between. DNA of the CDR3: TGTGCCAGCAGTTTGAATGGGCAGGATTACGAGCAGTACTTC. It translates to CASSLNGQDYEQYF.

This clonotype came up once. The genes are TRBV5-1 and TRBJ2-6, with D perhaps matching TRBD1 (6 bases). Trimming pared 5 bases from V and 2 bases from J, leaving 11 bases between. The germline V gene encodes CDR1 SGHRS and CDR2 YFSETQ. The length of the CDR3 is 15 residues. The CDR3 DNA reads TGCGCCAGCAGGGGGGCCAGGGCTGGGGCCAACGTCCTGACTTTC. It translates to CASRGARAGANVLTF. Supplemented by reference TRBV5-1 and TRBJ2-6, the full variable domain reads KAGVTQTPRYLIKTRGQQVTLSCSPISGHRSVSWYQQTPGQGLQFLFEYFSETQRNKGNFPGRFSGRQFSNSRSEMNVSTLELGDSALYLCASRGARAGANVLTFGAGSRLTVL.

The DNA for the CDR3 is TGTGCCTCAGGGGCTAGCGGGGGGCGTACAGATACGCAGTATTTT. Translated, it gives CASGASGGRTDTQYF. The rearrangement joins TRBV27 to TRBJ2-3; 11 nucleotides line up with TRBD2. V shed 11 bases and J 3 bases; nucleotides not matched to a gene: 10. The CDR3 loop spans 15 amino acids. CDR1 is MNHEY and CDR2 is SMNVEV in the germline V gene (reference sequence).

The chain employs TRBV30 and TRBJ1-1; D unclear. This CDR3 contains 13 residues. CDR1 is GTSNPN and CDR2 is SVGIG in the germline V gene (reference sequence). V lost 0 bases and J lost 3, with 8 bases in between. As DNA, the CDR3 is TGTGCCTGGAGTGTACTTGGGGACACTGAAGCTTTCTTT. Translation: CAWSVLGDTEAFF.

A note on this clonotype: The junction shows a germline mismatch at one end, possibly a read error. The gene calls are TRBV10-3 and TRBJ1-3; D not certain. Per the germline V gene, CDR1 is ENHRY and CDR2 is SYGVKD. This CDR3 is built from 16 residues. The CDR3 region is CAISELPTNSENTIYF. CDR3 nucleotide sequence: TGTGCCATCAGTGAGCTTCCGACAAATTCTGAAAACACCATATATTTT.

The CDR3 region has the DNA TGTGCCAGCAGTGATGGATTTGGGGCAGGGGGCTTCACCGGGGAGCTGTTTTTT. It codes for CASSDGFGAGGFTGELFF. The rearrangement uses TRBV2 and TRBJ2-2; TRBD1 matches at 8 bases. The germline gives CDR1 SNHLY, CDR2 FYNNEI. The CDR3 consists of 18 residues. Trimming at V came to 3 bases and at J to 4 bases, leaving 13 bases not matched to a gene. Full variable domain (missing parts from reference TRBV2 and TRBJ2-2): EPEVTQTPSHQVTQMGQEVILRCVPISNHLYFYWYRQILGQKVEFLVSFYNNEISEKSEIFDDQFSVERPDGSNFTLKIRSTKLEDSAMYFCASSDGFGAGGFTGELFFGEGSRLTVL.

The chain is built from TRBV6-5 and TRBJ1-1; 8 nucleotides match TRBD1. Trimming cost V 0 bases and J 1 base; bases outside gene matches: 4. Germline CDR1 is MNHEY and CDR2 is SVGAGI. The CDR3 runs to 16 residues. The CDR3 coding sequence is TGTGCCAGCAGTTACTCGATTACAGGGGGGAACACTGAAGCTTTCTTT. Translated, it gives CASSYSITGGNTEAFF.

CDR3 residues: CASSRAAYTQYF. DNA of the CDR3: TGTGCCAGCAGTCGAGCGGCGTATACGCAGTATTTT. This rearrangement joins TRBV6-6 to TRBJ2-3; D is perhaps TRBD2 (5 bases). This CDR3 is built from 12 residues. The V end was cut by 5 bases, the J end by 7 bases, with 10 bases between. Germline CDR1 and CDR2: MNHNY and SVGAGI (reference sequence).